This T cell receptor (beta chain) was profiled in a study of cytomegalovirus exposure and HLA in healthy donors. Overall study results and limits: As was reported, the classifier diagnosed cytomegalovirus status with high specificity and sensitivity.

Germline-derived CDR1 and CDR2 are SEHNR and FQNEAQ (reference sequence). This CDR3 contains 16 residues. V lost 1 base, J lost 4 bases, and 16 bases lay in between. Using immunoSEQ multiplex PCR, the repertoire was profiled, and TCRdb retains in-frame clones only, with some absent. The sample consists of nearly 110,000 clones, around 89% of them appearing once. A word on this clone: Its target is not known.

Source material: PBMCs. The rearrangement links TRBV7-9 to TRBJ1-1; D perhaps matches TRBD1 (5 bases). The TCR sequence derives from a woman aged 18-35 years in good health and CMV-seropositive. The CDR3, as DNA: TGTGCCAGCAGCTTAGTCGGTCAGGGTGGGGTCACTGAAGCTTTCTTT. Its translation: CASSLVGQGGVTEAFF. Looking up the rest from reference TRBV7-9 and TRBJ1-1 gives the full variable domain: DTGVSQNPRHKITKRGQNVTFRCDPISEHNRLYWYRQTLGQGPEFLTYFQNEAQLEKSRLLSDRFSAERPKGSFSTLEIQRTEQGDSAMYLCASSLVGQGGVTEAFFGQGTRLTVV.